Listed here are 2 T cell receptor beta chains from one sample, sequenced in a study of T cells in Graves' hyperthyroidism and ophthalmopathy. RNA transcripts served as the template for amplifying TCR beta CDR3 regions. HTBI primers drove first-round RT-PCR of the TCR CDR3. TCRdb used MiXCR to reprocess the multiplex PCR reads, holding one entry per CDR3 protein. Seen here are over 250,000 distinct CDR3 sequences, less than 30% observed once, and the top ten hold approximately 30%. Specimen: blood. The receptors were sampled from a man aged 40-50 years with Graves' hyperthyroidism that later progressed to Graves' ophthalmopathy.

The rearrangement joins TRBV5-4 to TRBJ2-7; TRBD1 matches 9 bases. Germline loops: CDR1 SGHNT, CDR2 YYREEE (reference sequence). V trimming: 0 bases; J trimming: 2 bases; junction bases outside the gene matches: 9. The CDR3 spans 17 residues. This CDR3 is CASSLGLPGTGTYEQYF. Here the CDR3 DNA reads TGTGCCAGCAGCTTGGGGCTTCCCGGGACAGGGACCTACGAGCAGTACTTC.

CDR3 sequence: CASSGRTSRPSEQYF. The CDR3 DNA sequence: TGTGCCAGCAGTGGAAGGACTAGCAGACCTTCCGAGCAGTACTTC. The chain recombines TRBV6-1 with TRBJ2-7; 8 positions agree with TRBD2. The CDR3 has 15 amino acids. Germline V gene lookup returns CDR1 MNHNS and CDR2 SASEGT. Trimming cost V 4 bases and J 6 bases; bases outside gene matches: 11.